The rows below give T cell receptor beta chains drawn from one sample of a study of T cells after yellow fever vaccination. TCRdb re-called the 5' RACE reads through MiXCR, storing one row per CDR3 protein. The sample includes hundreds of thousands of distinct CDR3 sequences, roughly 13% of them seen just once. The input for sequencing was PBMCs, taken on the day of the yellow fever booster vaccination. Receptors were obtained from a man younger than 40 who received the YFV17D yellow fever vaccine. Both conserved end residues are trimmed from each CDR3. Each record gives: J gene, V gene, clone size, CDR3 protein. The size of a clone is reported for some rows only, either as once, few or many, or as a class for expanded clones.

j_call: TRBJ2-3; v_call: TRBV27; clone_size: .; cdr3_aa: ASSRDRLAMPDTQY
j_call: TRBJ1-2; v_call: TRBV12-3/TRBV12-4; clone_size: few; cdr3_aa: ASTLSGTGYGYT
j_call: TRBJ2-5; v_call: TRBV5-4; clone_size: few; cdr3_aa: ASSSPPAQETQY
j_call: TRBJ2-7; v_call: TRBV14; clone_size: few; cdr3_aa: ASSRGQGAVSYEQY
j_call: TRBJ2-1; v_call: TRBV6-1; clone_size: few; cdr3_aa: ASKRSLDRGKNEQF
j_call: TRBJ1-5; v_call: TRBV12-3/TRBV12-4; clone_size: few; cdr3_aa: ASSPSIPAQPQH
j_call: TRBJ2-5; v_call: TRBV21-1; clone_size: few; cdr3_aa: ASSKVNRAEETQY
j_call: TRBJ1-5; v_call: TRBV5-4; clone_size: .; cdr3_aa: ASSLSQGDPTNQPQH
j_call: TRBJ2-5; v_call: TRBV12-3/TRBV12-4; clone_size: .; cdr3_aa: ASEEEETQY
j_call: TRBJ2-2; v_call: TRBV7-6; clone_size: few; cdr3_aa: ASSLGPGGTAGELF
j_call: TRBJ1-3; v_call: TRBV12-3/TRBV12-4; clone_size: many; cdr3_aa: ASRRSGNTIY
j_call: TRBJ2-1; v_call: TRBV14; clone_size: few; cdr3_aa: ASSQLANEQF
j_call: TRBJ2-3; v_call: TRBV20-1; clone_size: few; cdr3_aa: SANPTMWRTDTQY
j_call: TRBJ2-3; v_call: TRBV1; clone_size: .; cdr3_aa: TSSQEDLEDTQY
j_call: TRBJ2-1; v_call: TRBV28; clone_size: few; cdr3_aa: ASTQVDYNEQF
j_call: TRBJ2-1; v_call: TRBV24-1; clone_size: few; cdr3_aa: ATSDRHNEQF
j_call: TRBJ2-3; v_call: TRBV5-1; clone_size: few; cdr3_aa: ASRSRMAGWTDTQY
j_call: TRBJ2-6; v_call: TRBV5-1; clone_size: few; cdr3_aa: ASSLGFASGANVLT
j_call: TRBJ2-1; v_call: TRBV12-3/TRBV12-4; clone_size: few; cdr3_aa: ASTKQIYNEQF
j_call: TRBJ2-7; v_call: TRBV7-2; clone_size: many; cdr3_aa: ASSKTSGRNYEQY
j_call: TRBJ2-3; v_call: TRBV20-1; clone_size: .; cdr3_aa: SARSLAGVDTQY
j_call: TRBJ2-7; v_call: TRBV12-3/TRBV12-4; clone_size: .; cdr3_aa: ASSPGDRVYEQY
j_call: TRBJ2-3; v_call: TRBV5-1; clone_size: few; cdr3_aa: ASSRGSVSTDTQY
j_call: TRBJ2-1; v_call: TRBV29-1; clone_size: .; cdr3_aa: SVEGVKDRYNEQF
j_call: TRBJ2-3; v_call: TRBV7-2; clone_size: .; cdr3_aa: ASSFIKNTDTQY
j_call: TRBJ2-1; v_call: TRBV7-9; clone_size: many; cdr3_aa: ASSFRIESDEQF
j_call: TRBJ2-1; v_call: TRBV12-3/TRBV12-4; clone_size: few; cdr3_aa: ASSRSTSGSYNEQF
j_call: TRBJ2-1; v_call: TRBV24-1; clone_size: many; cdr3_aa: ATSDSGAGGRNEQF
j_call: TRBJ2-3; v_call: TRBV20-1; clone_size: few; cdr3_aa: SARSGPDTQY
j_call: TRBJ1-2; v_call: TRBV9; clone_size: few; cdr3_aa: ASSPSGQSHGYT
j_call: TRBJ2-3; v_call: TRBV20-1; clone_size: .; cdr3_aa: SARDRMNTDTQY
j_call: TRBJ2-4; v_call: TRBV12-3/TRBV12-4; clone_size: .; cdr3_aa: ASPIAEGLLRTKNIQY
j_call: TRBJ1-5; v_call: TRBV3-1; clone_size: .; cdr3_aa: ASSQESASGDGGNSNQPQH
j_call: TRBJ1-5; v_call: TRBV19; clone_size: few; cdr3_aa: ATKEYGFNQPQH
j_call: TRBJ2-1; v_call: TRBV24-1; clone_size: few; cdr3_aa: ATSDYRTDQQF
j_call: TRBJ2-1; v_call: TRBV5-1; clone_size: .; cdr3_aa: ASSPSDSHNEQF
j_call: TRBJ1-1; v_call: TRBV7-3; clone_size: .; cdr3_aa: ASAWTANTEAF
j_call: TRBJ2-7; v_call: TRBV12-3/TRBV12-4; clone_size: few; cdr3_aa: ASSPGPRAYEQY
j_call: TRBJ2-1; v_call: TRBV11-2; clone_size: .; cdr3_aa: ASSLYLGNEQF
j_call: TRBJ2-7; v_call: TRBV12-3/TRBV12-4; clone_size: few; cdr3_aa: ASSSTTSKEQY
j_call: TRBJ2-1; v_call: TRBV20-1; clone_size: few; cdr3_aa: SARDLRQGINEQF
j_call: TRBJ2-6; v_call: TRBV5-1; clone_size: .; cdr3_aa: ASSLTHSGANVLT
j_call: TRBJ1-2; v_call: TRBV27; clone_size: .; cdr3_aa: ASSPTTGNWDGYT
j_call: TRBJ2-7; v_call: TRBV7-2; clone_size: .; cdr3_aa: ASSRPTTYEQY
j_call: TRBJ2-7; v_call: TRBV10-3; clone_size: .; cdr3_aa: AISDTQREAYEQY
j_call: TRBJ2-5; v_call: TRBV28; clone_size: once; cdr3_aa: ASSRHRGKETQY
j_call: TRBJ2-3; v_call: TRBV7-3; clone_size: .; cdr3_aa: ASSLRGFLTDTQY
j_call: TRBJ2-3; v_call: TRBV5-1; clone_size: .; cdr3_aa: ASSLASRNTQY
j_call: TRBJ2-1; v_call: TRBV9; clone_size: few; cdr3_aa: ASSVDSLRGQGINEQF
j_call: TRBJ2-3; v_call: TRBV7-9; clone_size: many; cdr3_aa: ASSPRGPDTQY
j_call: TRBJ2-1; v_call: TRBV9; clone_size: .; cdr3_aa: ASSSNSAYNEQF
j_call: TRBJ1-1; v_call: TRBV9; clone_size: .; cdr3_aa: ASSVAPDLRNTEAF
j_call: TRBJ2-4; v_call: TRBV12-3/TRBV12-4; clone_size: .; cdr3_aa: ASSLLENIQY